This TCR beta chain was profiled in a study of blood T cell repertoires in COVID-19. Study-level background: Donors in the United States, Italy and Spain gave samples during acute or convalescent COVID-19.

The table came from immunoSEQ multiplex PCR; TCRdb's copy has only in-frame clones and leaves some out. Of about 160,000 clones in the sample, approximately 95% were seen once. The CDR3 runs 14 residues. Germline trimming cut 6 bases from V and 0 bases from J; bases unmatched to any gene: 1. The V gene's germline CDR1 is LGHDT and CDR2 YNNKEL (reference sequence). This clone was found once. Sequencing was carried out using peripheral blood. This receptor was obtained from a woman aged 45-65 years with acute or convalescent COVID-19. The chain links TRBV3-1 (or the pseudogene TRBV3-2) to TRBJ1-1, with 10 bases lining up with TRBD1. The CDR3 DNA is TGTGCCAGCAGGGACAGGGGGGTGAACACTGAAGCTTTCTTT. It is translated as CASRDRGVNTEAFF.